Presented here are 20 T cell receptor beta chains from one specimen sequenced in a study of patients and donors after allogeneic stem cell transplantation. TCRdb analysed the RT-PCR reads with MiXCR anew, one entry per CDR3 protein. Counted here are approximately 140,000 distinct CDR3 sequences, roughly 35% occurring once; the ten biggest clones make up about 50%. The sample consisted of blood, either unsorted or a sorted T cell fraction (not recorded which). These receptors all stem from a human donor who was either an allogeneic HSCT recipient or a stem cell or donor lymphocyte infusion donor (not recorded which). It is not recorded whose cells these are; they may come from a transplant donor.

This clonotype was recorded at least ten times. In nucleotides, the CDR3 is TGCGCCAGCAGCCAGGACAGGTTCTATGGCTACACCTTC. Protein sequence: CASSQDRFYGYTF. This chain connects TRBV4-3 to TRBJ1-2, with 7 bases lining up with TRBD1. Germline V gives CDR1 LGHNA, CDR2 YSLEER. The trim removed 3 bases at V and 4 bases at J, leaving 2 bases unmatched. The length of the CDR3 is 13 residues.

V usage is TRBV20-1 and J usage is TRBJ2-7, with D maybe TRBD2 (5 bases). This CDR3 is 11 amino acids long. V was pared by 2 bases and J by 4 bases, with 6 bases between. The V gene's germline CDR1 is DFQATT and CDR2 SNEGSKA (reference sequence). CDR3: CSARLAYEQYF. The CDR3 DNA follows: TGCAGTGCTAGACTAGCATACGAGCAGTACTTC.

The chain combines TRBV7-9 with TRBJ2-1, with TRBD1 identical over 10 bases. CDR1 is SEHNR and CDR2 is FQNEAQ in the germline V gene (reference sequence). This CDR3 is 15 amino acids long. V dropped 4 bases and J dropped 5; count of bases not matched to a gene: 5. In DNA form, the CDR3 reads TGTGCCAGCAGCTCCTCCGGGACAGGGGACAATGAGCAGTTCTTC. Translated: CASSSSGTGDNEQFF. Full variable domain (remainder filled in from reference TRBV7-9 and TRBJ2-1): DTGVSQNPRHKITKRGQNVTFRCDPISEHNRLYWYRQTLGQGPEFLTYFQNEAQLEKSRLLSDRFSAERPKGSFSTLEIQRTEQGDSAMYLCASSSSGTGDNEQFFGPGTRLTVL.

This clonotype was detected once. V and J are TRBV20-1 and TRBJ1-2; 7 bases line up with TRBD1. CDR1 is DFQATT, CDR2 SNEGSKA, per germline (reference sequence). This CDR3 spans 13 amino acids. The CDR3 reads CSSSTGEGYGYTF. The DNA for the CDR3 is TGCAGCAGCTCAACAGGGGAGGGCTATGGCTACACCTTC.

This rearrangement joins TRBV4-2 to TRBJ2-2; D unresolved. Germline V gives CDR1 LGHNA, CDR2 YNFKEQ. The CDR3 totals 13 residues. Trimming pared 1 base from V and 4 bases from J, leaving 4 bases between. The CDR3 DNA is TGTGCCAGCAGCCAAGTCGGCACCGGGGAGCTGTTTTTT. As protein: CASSQVGTGELFF.

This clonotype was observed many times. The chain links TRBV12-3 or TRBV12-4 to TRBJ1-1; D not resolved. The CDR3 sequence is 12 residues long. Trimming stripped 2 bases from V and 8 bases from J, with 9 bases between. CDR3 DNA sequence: TGTGCCAGCAGTTTAAGGGAGTGGGAAGCTTTCTTT. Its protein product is CASSLREWEAFF.

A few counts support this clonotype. The CDR3 here is CASSPPQAALAYNEQFF. DNA for the CDR3: TGTGCCAGCAGCCCCCCTCAAGCGGCCCTGGCCTACAATGAGCAGTTCTTC. The V gene is TRBV7-9, the J gene TRBJ2-1; weak D call: TRBD2 (5 bases). The CDR3 sequence is 17 residues long. V was shortened by 5 bases and J by 2 bases, with 19 bases between the two germline ends. The germline V gene encodes CDR1 SEHNR and CDR2 FQNEAQ (reference sequence).

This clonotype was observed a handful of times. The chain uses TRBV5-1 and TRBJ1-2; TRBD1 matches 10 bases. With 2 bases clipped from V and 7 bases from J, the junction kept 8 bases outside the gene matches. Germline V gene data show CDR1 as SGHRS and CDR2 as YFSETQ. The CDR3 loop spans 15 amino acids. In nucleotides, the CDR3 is TGCGCCAGCAGCTTCTATATGACAGGGGGCTTTGGCTACACCTTC. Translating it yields CASSFYMTGGFGYTF.

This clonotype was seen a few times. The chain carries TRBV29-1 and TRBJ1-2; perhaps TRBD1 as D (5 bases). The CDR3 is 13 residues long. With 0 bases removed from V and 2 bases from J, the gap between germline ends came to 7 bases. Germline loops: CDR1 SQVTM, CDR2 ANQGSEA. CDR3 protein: CSVEDRGNYGYTF. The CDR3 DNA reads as TGCAGCGTTGAAGATCGGGGGAACTATGGCTACACCTTC.

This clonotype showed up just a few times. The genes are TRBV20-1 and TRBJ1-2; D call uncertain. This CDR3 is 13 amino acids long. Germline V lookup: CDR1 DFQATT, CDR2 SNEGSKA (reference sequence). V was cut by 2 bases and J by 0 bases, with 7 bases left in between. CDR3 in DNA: TGCAGTGCTAGAAGCCCTGCTAACTATGGCTACACCTTC. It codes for CSARSPANYGYTF.

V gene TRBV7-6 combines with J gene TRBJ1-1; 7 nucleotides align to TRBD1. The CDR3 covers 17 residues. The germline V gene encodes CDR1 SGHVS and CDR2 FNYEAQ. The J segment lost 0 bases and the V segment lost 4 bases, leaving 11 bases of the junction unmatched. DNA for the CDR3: TGTGCCAGCAGCTCCGACAGGGTCCTCTACATGAACACTGAAGCTTTCTTT. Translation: CASSSDRVLYMNTEAFF.

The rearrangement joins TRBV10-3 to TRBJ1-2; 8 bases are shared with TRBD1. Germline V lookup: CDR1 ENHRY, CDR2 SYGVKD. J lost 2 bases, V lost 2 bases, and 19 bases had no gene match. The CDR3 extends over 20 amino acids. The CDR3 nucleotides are TGTGCCATCAGTGAGAGTTATCGGATCCGGGACAGGCATCGCAACTATGGCTACACCTTC. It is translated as CAISESYRIRDRHRNYGYTF.

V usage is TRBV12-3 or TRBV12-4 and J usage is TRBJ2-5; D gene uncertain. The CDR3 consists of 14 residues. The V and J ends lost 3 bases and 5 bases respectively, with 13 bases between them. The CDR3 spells CASSLGGPMETQYF. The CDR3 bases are TGTGCCAGCAGTTTGGGTGGTCCCATGGAGACCCAGTACTTC.

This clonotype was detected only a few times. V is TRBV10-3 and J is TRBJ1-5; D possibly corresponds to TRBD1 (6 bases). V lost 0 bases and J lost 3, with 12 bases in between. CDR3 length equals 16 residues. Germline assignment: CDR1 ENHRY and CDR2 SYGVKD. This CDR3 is CAISESPQGNNQPQHF. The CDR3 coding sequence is TGTGCCATCAGTGAGTCCCCACAGGGTAACAATCAGCCCCAGCATTTT.

CDR3 in DNA: TGTGCCACCAGCAGAGGTTCACAGTGGTATGGCTACACCTTC. Protein product: CATSRGSQWYGYTF. The gene calls are TRBV15 and TRBJ1-2; the D is unclear. CDR3 length: 14 residues. Trimming left V 1 base short and J 5 bases short, with 11 bases between. CDR1 and CDR2 from the germline V gene are LNHNV and YYDKDF (reference sequence).

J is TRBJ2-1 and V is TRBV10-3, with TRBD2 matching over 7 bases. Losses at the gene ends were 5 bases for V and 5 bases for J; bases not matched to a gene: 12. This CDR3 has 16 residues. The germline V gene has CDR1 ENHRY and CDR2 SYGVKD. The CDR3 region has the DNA TGTGCCATCAGTCGTATTGGACTAGTAACCGACAATGAGCAGTTCTTC. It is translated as CAISRIGLVTDNEQFF.

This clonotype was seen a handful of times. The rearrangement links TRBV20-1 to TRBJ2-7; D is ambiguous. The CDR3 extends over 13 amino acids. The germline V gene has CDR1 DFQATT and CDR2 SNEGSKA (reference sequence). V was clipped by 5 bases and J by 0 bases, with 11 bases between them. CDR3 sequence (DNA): TGCAGTGCTCACCCCAGGAGCTCCTACGAGCAGTACTTC. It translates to CSAHPRSSYEQYF.

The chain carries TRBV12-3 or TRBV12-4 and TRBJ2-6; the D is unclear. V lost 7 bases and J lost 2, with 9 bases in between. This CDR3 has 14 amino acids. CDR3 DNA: TGTGCCAGCACCTTCACGACTGGGGCCAACGTCCTGACTTTC. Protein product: CASTFTTGANVLTF.

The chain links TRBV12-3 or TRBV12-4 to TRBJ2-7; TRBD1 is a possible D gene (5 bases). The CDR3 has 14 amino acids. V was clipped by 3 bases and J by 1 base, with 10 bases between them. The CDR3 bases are TGTGCCAGCAGTTTTAGGCAGGGTTCCTACGAGCAGTACTTC. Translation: CASSFRQGSYEQYF.

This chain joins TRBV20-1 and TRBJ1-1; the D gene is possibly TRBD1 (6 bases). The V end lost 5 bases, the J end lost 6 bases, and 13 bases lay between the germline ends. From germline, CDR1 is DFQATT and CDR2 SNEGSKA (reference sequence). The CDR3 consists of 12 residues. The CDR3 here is CSAGRQAAEAFF. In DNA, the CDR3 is TGCAGTGCTGGGAGACAGGCGGCTGAAGCTTTCTTT.